A single sample gave rise to the 12 T cell receptor beta chains below, sequenced in a study of T cells after yellow fever vaccination. TCRdb re-analysed the 5' RACE reads in MiXCR, keeping a single row per CDR3 protein. The table has under 400,000 distinct CDR3 sequences, around 10% seen once. This material consisted of PBMCs, taken on the day of the first yellow fever vaccination. All receptors derive from a man aged 18 to 29 who received the YFV17D yellow fever vaccine.

In its sample, this clonotype was seen a few times. The chain recombines TRBV7-6 with TRBJ2-7; the match to TRBD2 covers 10 bases. With V trimmed by 4 bases and J by 5 bases, 8 bases remained unmatched. The CDR3 has 15 residues. CDR1 and CDR2 from the germline V gene are SGHVS and FNYEAQ. CDR3 nucleotide sequence: TGTGCCAGCAGCTCCCAGCGGGGGGGCCTACACGAGCAGTACTTC. This codes for CASSSQRGGLHEQYF.

This clonotype has more than one count but fewer than ten. The J gene is TRBJ1-4, the V gene TRBV4-3; D uncertain. CDR1 is LGHNA and CDR2 is YSLEER in the germline V gene. CDR3 length: 15 residues. The V end lost 1 base, the J end lost 8 bases, and 14 bases lay between the germline ends. DNA of the CDR3: TGCGCCAGCAGCCAAGTCGCAGCGCGTAGGGAAAAACTGTTTTTT. Translated: CASSQVAARREKLFF.

This clonotype appeared a few times. This rearrangement joins TRBV12-3 or TRBV12-4 to TRBJ2-1; D is uncertain. Trimming left V 1 base short and J 5 bases short, with 12 bases between. The CDR3 contains 15 residues. CDR3 region: CASSLGATADNEQFF. DNA of the CDR3: TGTGCCAGCAGTTTAGGTGCGACTGCCGACAATGAGCAGTTCTTC.

The rearrangement joins TRBV7-9 to TRBJ2-3; unclear D gene. This CDR3 has 16 residues. V lost 7 bases to trimming and J lost 2 bases, with 19 bases between them. Looked up from germline, CDR1 is SEHNR and CDR2 is FQNEAQ (reference sequence). The chain's CDR3 is CASTSPDTSSTDTQYF. DNA for the CDR3: TGTGCCAGCACTTCTCCCGATACGAGTTCCACAGATACGCAGTATTTT.

This clonotype was seen a handful of times. CDR3 residues: CASSSRTPSTDTQYF. The CDR3 DNA sequence: TGCGCCAGCAGCTCTCGGACACCTAGCACAGATACGCAGTATTTT. This chain uses TRBV5-1 with TRBJ2-3, with D tentatively TRBD1 (5 bases). Deletions cut 3 bases from V and 0 bases from J, with 11 bases between. The germline V gene has CDR1 SGHRS and CDR2 YFSETQ. The CDR3 is 15 residues long. Full variable domain (outside the CDR3, taken from reference TRBV5-1 and TRBJ2-3): KAGVTQTPRYLIKTRGQQVTLSCSPISGHRSVSWYQQTPGQGLQFLFEYFSETQRNKGNFPGRFSGRQFSNSRSEMNVSTLELGDSALYLCASSSRTPSTDTQYFGPGTRLTVL.

V and J are TRBV12-3 or TRBV12-4 and TRBJ2-1, with D possibly TRBD1 on 6 matching bases. V gave up 4 bases and J gave up 0 bases, with 13 bases separating them. The CDR3 covers 16 residues. The CDR3 spells CASSSQGLSSYNEQFF. For the CDR3, the DNA is TGTGCCAGCAGTTCCCAGGGGTTGAGCTCCTACAATGAGCAGTTCTTC.

The chain carries TRBV9 and TRBJ2-7; TRBD1 agrees at 9 bases. The CDR3 is 15 amino acids. The trim removed 3 bases at V and 4 bases at J, leaving 8 bases unmatched. Germline CDR1 and CDR2: SGDLS and YYNGEE. The CDR3 spells CASSGPGTGKYEQYF. The CDR3 region has the DNA TGTGCCAGCAGCGGCCCGGGGACAGGGAAGTACGAGCAGTACTTC. Complete variable domain (other parts from reference TRBV9 and TRBJ2-7): DSGVTQTPKHLITATGQRVTLRCSPRSGDLSVYWYQQSLDQGLQFLIQYYNGEERAKGNILERFSAQQFPDLHSELNLSSLELGDSALYFCASSGPGTGKYEQYFGPGTRLTVT.

This clonotype was recorded a few times. The CDR3 coding sequence is TGCAGTGCTAGACCTTATAGCGGGGGGGATGAGCAGTTCTTC. This codes for CSARPYSGGDEQFF. The chain uses TRBV20-1 and TRBJ2-1, with TRBD2 identical over 11 bases. Germline V gives CDR1 DFQATT, CDR2 SNEGSKA (reference sequence). The CDR3 extends over 14 amino acids. V lost 2 bases, J lost 8 bases, and 5 bases stayed unmatched.

This chain connects TRBV6-2 or TRBV6-3 to TRBJ1-2, with D perhaps TRBD1 (5 bases). The CDR3 runs to 13 residues. Trimming shortened V by 2 bases and J by 4 bases, and 8 bases separated the two germline ends. Germline-derived CDR1 and CDR2 are MNHEY and SVGEGT. CDR3 loop: CASSYEGLYGYTF. CDR3 DNA sequence: TGTGCCAGCAGTTACGAGGGACTCTATGGCTACACCTTC.

This sequence joins TRBV4-2 and TRBJ2-2; 11 bases line up with TRBD2. Trimming removed 4 bases from V and 5 bases from J; junction bases left unmatched: 9. The CDR3 contains 17 residues. Looked up from germline, CDR1 is LGHNA and CDR2 is YNFKEQ. The CDR3 loop is CASSLRLAGGLTGELFF. CDR3 nucleotides: TGTGCCAGCAGCCTCCGATTAGCGGGGGGGCTGACCGGGGAGCTGTTTTTT.

The chain recombines TRBV6-6 with TRBJ1-5, with D possibly TRBD1 on 5 matching bases. Trimming took off 11 bases at V and 5 bases at J, with 16 bases between the two ends. In germline, CDR1 is MNHNY, CDR2 SVGAGI (reference sequence). CDR3 size: 13 residues. The CDR3 DNA reads TGTGCCCACGCCTTTTGGGGCGATCAGCCCCAGCATTTT. Its translation is CAHAFWGDQPQHF.

The chain employs TRBV10-3 and TRBJ2-7; TRBD2 aligns across 8 bases. V lost 8 bases and J lost 2; bases outside the gene matches: 5. Germline V CDR1 and CDR2: ENHRY, SYGVKD. The CDR3 runs 13 residues. The CDR3 sequence is CAISGGQAYEQYF. In DNA form, the CDR3 reads TGTGCCATCTCGGGGGGGCAAGCCTACGAGCAGTACTTC.